Included here is one TCR beta chain sequence, with context. The data belong to a study of cytomegalovirus exposure and HLA in healthy donors. As for the study in general: Roughly 86 million unique TCRs from HLA-typed donors made up an early data release.

The CDR3 length is 14 residues. The V and J ends lost 0 bases and 7 bases respectively, with 11 bases between them. Germline values: CDR1 SGHRS, CDR2 YFSETQ. PCR primers comprised 60 Vbeta and 13 Jbeta primers. TCRdb keeps only in-frame clones here, not all; method: immunoSEQ multiplex PCR. The sample records over 110,000 clones, approximately 78% being singletons. The gene calls are TRBV5-1 and TRBJ1-5; D possibly corresponds to TRBD1 (5 bases). The TCR sequence derives from a woman aged 18-35 years in good health and CMV-seropositive. The sequencing sample was made of PBMCs. CDR3 sequence: CASSLAGGSQPQHF. The CDR3, as DNA: TGCGCCAGCAGCTTGGCCGGGGGGAGCCAGCCCCAGCATTTT.